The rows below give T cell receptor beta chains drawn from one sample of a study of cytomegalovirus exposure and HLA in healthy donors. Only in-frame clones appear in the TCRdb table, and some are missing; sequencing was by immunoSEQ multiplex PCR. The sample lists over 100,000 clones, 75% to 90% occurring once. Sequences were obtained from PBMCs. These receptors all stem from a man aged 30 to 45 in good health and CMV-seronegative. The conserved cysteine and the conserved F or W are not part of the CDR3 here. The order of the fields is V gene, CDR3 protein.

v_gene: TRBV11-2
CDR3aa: ASSLWGGNTYTEAF

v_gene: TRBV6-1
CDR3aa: ATLGGTNTEAF

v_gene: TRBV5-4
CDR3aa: ASSLLSGGEEETQY

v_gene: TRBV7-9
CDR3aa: ASSLSGDRGYGYT

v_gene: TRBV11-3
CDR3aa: ASSPGLAGMETQY

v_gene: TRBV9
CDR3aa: ASSKRGNYGYT

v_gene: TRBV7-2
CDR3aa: ASSQVAGAGDEQF

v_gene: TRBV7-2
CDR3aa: ASSFGGEPQETQY

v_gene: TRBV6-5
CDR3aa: ASSYGADGYT

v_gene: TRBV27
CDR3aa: ASSLSGGANNEQF

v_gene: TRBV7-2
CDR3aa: ASSLDPRGGRKTQY

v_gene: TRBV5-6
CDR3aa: ASSLSGTGVYEQY

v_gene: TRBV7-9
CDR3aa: ASSLASGGLKTQY

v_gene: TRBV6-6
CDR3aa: ASSYTDSYNSPLH

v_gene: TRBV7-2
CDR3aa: ASSLEPLAGGRDTQY

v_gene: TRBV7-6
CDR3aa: ASRGQMGGNEQF

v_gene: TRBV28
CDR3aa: ASKRTGAEANEKLF

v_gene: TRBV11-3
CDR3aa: ASSLTGGANTGELF

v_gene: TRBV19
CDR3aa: ASSLLADQPQH

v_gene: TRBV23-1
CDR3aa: ASSQRQGAYEQY

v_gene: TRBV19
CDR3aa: ASSVLDGQGMNTEAF

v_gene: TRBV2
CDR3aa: AIPSQRGGTGELF

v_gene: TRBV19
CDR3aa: ASSSAGISYNEQF

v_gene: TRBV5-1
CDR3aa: ASSLVIASQETQY

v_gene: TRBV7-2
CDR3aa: ASSLASANTGELF

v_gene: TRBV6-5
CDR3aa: ASSYGASGEGEQF

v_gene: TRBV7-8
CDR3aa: ASSLAQGSGANVLT

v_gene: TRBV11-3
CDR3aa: ASSRGQGAGTEAF

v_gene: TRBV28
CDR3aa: ASSSGVTEAF

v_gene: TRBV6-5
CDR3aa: ASSSAARVYWETQY

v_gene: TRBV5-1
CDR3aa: ASSPGVNQPQH

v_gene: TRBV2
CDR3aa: ASSDERNSPLH

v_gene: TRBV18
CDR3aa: ASSPEKLAGTEQGETQY

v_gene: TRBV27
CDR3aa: ASRVGAGVSNQPQH

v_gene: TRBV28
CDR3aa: ASRPPGQGQSQPQH

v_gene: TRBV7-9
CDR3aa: ASSFDRGMETQY

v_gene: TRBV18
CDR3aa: ASSPGQGGIAGELF

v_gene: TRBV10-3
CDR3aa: AISRDFSYEQY

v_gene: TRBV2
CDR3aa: ASSESRVAGELF

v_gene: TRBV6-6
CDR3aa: ASFYGGANPGELF

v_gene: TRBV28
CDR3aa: ASSLPDDRVKGMNTEAF

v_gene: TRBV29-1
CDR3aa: SVSGRGQGTYEQY

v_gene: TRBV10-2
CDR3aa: ASSESWTGGGETQY

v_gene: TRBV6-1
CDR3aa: ASSSTGGESPLH

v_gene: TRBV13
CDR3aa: ASSPVGTSIEQY

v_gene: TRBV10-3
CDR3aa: AISEGLPQETQY

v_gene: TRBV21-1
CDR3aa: ASSRDRGAEQY

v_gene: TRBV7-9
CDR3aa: ASSPRGAGYNEQF

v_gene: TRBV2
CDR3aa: ATSSGTGIYGYT

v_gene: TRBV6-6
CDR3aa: ASSYGRQGNTEAF

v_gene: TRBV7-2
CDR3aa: ASSFGGLLAKNSQY

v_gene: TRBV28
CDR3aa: ASSTRGQKSPLH

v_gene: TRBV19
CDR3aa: ASSISGTSYYEQY

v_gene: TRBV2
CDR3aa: ASSGARGSGANGLT

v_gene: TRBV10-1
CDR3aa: ASSANPAGGGYT

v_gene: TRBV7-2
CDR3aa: ASSLGQGMFYEQY

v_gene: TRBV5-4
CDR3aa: ASSNPGQGYNEQF

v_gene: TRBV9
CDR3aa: ASSVEELASTDTQY

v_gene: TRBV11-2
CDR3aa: ASSPRLSSRGVLGYEQY